The 20 T cell receptor beta chains reported below all come from one sample, sequenced in a study of T-cell reconstitution after alpha-beta-depleted transplantation in children. The TCRbeta library was prepared with unique molecular identifiers. MiXCR was run by TCRdb on the PCR reads, yielding one entry per CDR3 protein. Of a few hundred thousand distinct CDR3 sequences listed, 18% are singletons. Source: PBMCs from the stem cell graft donor, taken from the stem cell graft. These receptors were collected from a human donor who donated a stem cell graft to a child with acute lymphoblastic leukemia.

This clonotype was found a few times. V gene TRBV29-1 combines with J gene TRBJ2-3; 7 nucleotides line up with TRBD2. Germline CDR1 SQVTM, CDR2 ANQGSEA. The CDR3 is made up of 12 amino acids. The junction had 0 bases not matched to a gene; V was cut back by 5 bases and J by 1 base. Written as DNA, the CDR3 is TGCAGCGTTACTAGCGGCACAGATACGCAGTATTTT. As protein: CSVTSGTDTQYF.

The chain combines TRBV3-1 with TRBJ2-5, with unresolved D. Trimming pared 1 base from V and 5 bases from J, leaving 17 bases between. The CDR3 consists of 16 residues. Germline V gene data show CDR1 as LGHDT and CDR2 as YNNKEL (reference sequence). In DNA form, the CDR3 reads TGTGCCAGCAGCCAAGTCGCTAGGGTGTCGTCGGAGACCCAGTACTTC. Its translation is CASSQVARVSSETQYF.

This clonotype turned up a few times. The rearrangement joins TRBV20-1 to TRBJ1-6; D might be TRBD1 (6 bases). V shed 5 bases and J shed 9 bases, with 14 bases lying between them. The length of the CDR3 is 13 residues. Germline loops: CDR1 DFQATT, CDR2 SNEGSKA (reference sequence). The CDR3 bases are TGCAGTGCTTCTGGACAGTGGGGTTCACCCCTCCACTTT. This sequence encodes CSASGQWGSPLHF.

This clonotype was detected a few times. The V gene is TRBV11-2, the J gene TRBJ2-7; 9 positions agree with TRBD2. Germline V CDR1 and CDR2: SGHAT, FQNNGV. The V and J ends lost 5 bases and 4 bases, in that order; junction bases with no gene match: 12. The CDR3 length is 16 residues. The CDR3 DNA reads as TGTGCCAGCAGCCAGCCTCCAGCGGGAGGCGGTTACGAGCAGTACTTC. Translation: CASSQPPAGGGYEQYF.

This clonotype showed up just a few times. CDR3 in DNA: TGTGCCAGCAGCCTAGGCAGGATCACTGGAAACACCATATATTTT. It is translated as CASSLGRITGNTIYF. The chain has TRBV28 and TRBJ1-3, with unresolved D. Looked up from germline, CDR1 is MDHEN and CDR2 is SYDVKM. Deletions cut 6 bases from V and 2 bases from J, with 14 bases between. The CDR3 has 15 amino acids.

This clonotype has just a few counts. The chain uses TRBV10-1 and TRBJ2-2; unclear D gene. Germline V gives CDR1 WNHNN, CDR2 SYGVQD (reference sequence). The CDR3 totals 15 residues. The V gene lost 2 bases and the J gene lost 2 bases, with 9 bases spanning the gap. In DNA, the CDR3 is TGCGCCAGCAGTGAGGAGTCTCCTAACACCGGGGAGCTGTTTTTT. This translates into CASSEESPNTGELFF.

The genes are TRBV29-1 and TRBJ2-1, with 8 bases fitting TRBD2. V shed 2 bases and J 6 bases; nucleotides not matched to a gene: 6. CDR3 length: 14 residues. Germline CDR1 and CDR2: SQVTM and ANQGSEA. In DNA form, the CDR3 reads TGCAGCGTTGAACGAGGTAGCGGGGCCAATGAGCAGTTCTTC. This encodes CSVERGSGANEQFF.

This rearrangement joins TRBV20-1 to TRBJ2-7, with D possibly matching TRBD1 (6 bases). Germline-derived CDR1 and CDR2 are DFQATT and SNEGSKA (reference sequence). The CDR3 is made up of 13 amino acids. The germline V and J ends were trimmed by 2 bases and 0 bases, with 8 bases remaining between them. CDR3 amino acids: CSARRGYSYEQYF. Here the CDR3 DNA reads TGCAGTGCTAGAAGGGGGTACTCCTACGAGCAGTACTTC.

The rearrangement links TRBV18 to TRBJ1-1; D unresolved. This CDR3 has 13 amino acids. Per the germline V gene, CDR1 is KGHSH and CDR2 is LQKENI. The V end lost 2 bases, the J end lost 0 bases, and 4 bases lay between the germline ends. The CDR3 bases are TGTGCCAGCTCACCAGCAGTGAACACTGAAGCTTTCTTT. Its protein product is CASSPAVNTEAFF.

The sample holds a few counts of this clonotype. The CDR3 protein is CSVEELLAGEQFF. CDR3 nucleotide sequence: TGCAGCGTTGAAGAACTACTAGCGGGAGAGCAGTTCTTC. The V call is TRBV29-1, the J call TRBJ2-1; the match to TRBD2 covers 10 bases. V was clipped by 0 bases and J by 10 bases; unmatched bases: 3. Germline V gene lookup returns CDR1 SQVTM and CDR2 ANQGSEA. This CDR3 has 13 residues.

This clonotype has just a few counts. The rearrangement joins TRBV29-1 to TRBJ2-5; D is ambiguous. This CDR3 is 14 amino acids long. The V end was cut by 4 bases, the J end by 0 bases, with 12 bases between. Per the germline V gene, CDR1 is SQVTM and CDR2 is ANQGSEA. The CDR3 sequence: CSVAGVSYQETQYF. CDR3 DNA: TGCAGCGTTGCTGGCGTATCGTACCAAGAGACCCAGTACTTC.

This chain links TRBV12-3 or TRBV12-4 with TRBJ1-5; possibly TRBD1 for D (5 bases). CDR3 size: 18 residues. Trimming pared 4 bases from V and 1 base from J, leaving 20 bases between. In DNA, the CDR3 is TGTGCCAGCAGTTCATGGGGACGGTGGTGGGAAAGCAATCAGCCCCAGCATTTT. The encoded protein is CASSSWGRWWESNQPQHF.

The J gene is TRBJ2-7, the V gene TRBV30; D may be TRBD2 (6 bases). This CDR3 is 13 amino acids long. Trimming cost V 4 bases and J 3 bases, with 13 bases left between them. The V gene's germline CDR1 is GTSNPN and CDR2 SVGIG (reference sequence). The CDR3 DNA reads as TGTGCCTGGACCTCGGGACTTGACTACGAGCAGTACTTC. As protein: CAWTSGLDYEQYF.

The V call is TRBV20-1, the J call TRBJ2-7, with no clear D. The germline V and J ends were trimmed by 4 bases and 3 bases, with 13 bases remaining between them. This CDR3 contains 13 residues. Germline V gene sequence: CDR1 DFQATT, CDR2 SNEGSKA (reference sequence). CDR3 sequence reads: CSATTTTDYEQYF. In nucleotides, the CDR3 is TGCAGTGCTACTACGACAACCGACTACGAGCAGTACTTC.

This clonotype has a handful of counts. This chain connects TRBV18 to TRBJ2-7, with D perhaps matching TRBD2 (6 bases). The CDR3 extends over 14 amino acids. The V end was cut by 2 bases, the J end by 7 bases, with 15 bases between. CDR1 is KGHSH and CDR2 is LQKENI in the germline V gene. CDR3 protein: CASSPWATAGEQYF. As DNA, the CDR3 is TGTGCCAGCTCACCATGGGCCACCGCGGGGGAGCAGTACTTC.

V usage is TRBV11-1 and J usage is TRBJ2-7; TRBD1 might be the D (6 bases). V lost 1 base, J lost 5 bases, and 15 bases lay in between. CDR3 length equals 15 residues. From germline, CDR1 is SGHAT and CDR2 FQDESV (reference sequence). The CDR3 nucleotides read TGTGCCAGCAGCTTAGGAGTCAGGGGAACCCACGAGCAGTACTTC. This gives the protein CASSLGVRGTHEQYF.

This clonotype was seen a handful of times. V and J are TRBV2 and TRBJ2-7, with 12 bases aligning to TRBD2. Germline V gene sequence: CDR1 SNHLY, CDR2 FYNNEI. This CDR3 region has 18 residues. Germline trimming cut 2 bases from V and 5 bases from J; bases unmatched to any gene: 13. Written as DNA, the CDR3 is TGTGCCAGCAGTGAAACCCATCCTCTAGCGGGAGGGTTCCACGAGCAGTACTTC. Translation gives CASSETHPLAGGFHEQYF.

This clonotype was seen only a few times. The chain couples TRBV7-6 to TRBJ2-5; D call uncertain. The germline gives CDR1 SGHVS, CDR2 FNYEAQ. The length of the CDR3 is 15 residues. Between the trimmed V and J ends, which lost 5 bases and 1 base, there was a span of 14 bases. The CDR3 spells CASSAQANPQETQYF. CDR3 nucleotide sequence: TGTGCCAGCAGCGCTCAGGCCAACCCCCAAGAGACCCAGTACTTC.

This clonotype showed up just once. This chain uses TRBV14 with TRBJ2-7; D unresolved. The germline V gene encodes CDR1 SGHDN and CDR2 FVKESK. V lost 4 bases, J lost 4 bases, and 11 bases lay in between. The CDR3 is made up of 13 amino acids. CDR3 in DNA: TGTGCCAGCAGCCCGACCCGGAATTACGAGCAGTACTTC. This sequence encodes CASSPTRNYEQYF.

The chain links TRBV6-5 to TRBJ2-3, with 10 bases matching TRBD2. The V gene end was trimmed by 8 bases and the J gene end by 9 bases; junction bases not matched to a gene: 8. From germline, CDR1 is MNHEY and CDR2 SVGAGI. The CDR3 spans 13 residues. The CDR3 sequence: CASGSLAGATQYF. The CDR3 coding sequence is TGTGCCAGCGGTTCCCTAGCGGGAGCAACGCAGTATTTT.